This entry concerns a single T cell receptor (beta chain). Its target antigen remains unknown. Base qualities were left out, and no much larger clone turns up one base away. TCRbeta CDR3 regions were amplified from genomic DNA using the immunoSEQ Assay, a bias-controlled multiplex PCR. The authors' pipeline ran thus. Within the assay, amplification of reference gene primers was used to estimate how many nucleated cells each sample contained. To quantify the absolute abundance of each unique TCRbeta CDR3 rearrangement, sequence reads were collapsed and filtered. For each sample, productive Simpson clonality was calculated as the square root of Simpson's diversity index across productive rearrangements. This immuneACCESS table, as held by TCRdb, lists in-frame sequences with V and J called but not all clones. Of the missing ones, under half trace to an unresolved V gene in checked studies; the others have no known cause. D and trimming were read from the DNA, whereas the V and J calls and clone size are those reported in that table. The sample contains about 100,000 clones, around 91% of them found a single time. About 34% of the sample comes from the top ten.

This specimen belongs to a study of blood T cell repertoires in COVID-19 (dated by TCRdb to 2018 to 2020). Study-level background: Samples from collaborators originated in the United States, Italy and Spain and spanned both the acute and convalescent phases of COVID-19. The material from the prospective study consisted of cDNA or gDNA derived from T cells, B-cell-depleted T cells, or PBMCs. Subjects who had been exposed to COVID-19, were actively infected with it, or had recovered from it provided the deeply sampled blood TCRbeta repertoires that made up the dataset. The repertoires were made available in a free public database intended to serve as a resource for research on the immune response to SARS-CoV-2. The samples were drawn from two sources: the first 160 participants of the ongoing ImmuneRACE study, and 1,254 subjects contributed by 6 global collaborators. A de-identified subject ID, COVID-19 status, age in years and sex were almost always included in the sample metadata. Where available, HLA class I and class II types were taken from metadata supplied by the sample provider and were not determined by assay-based typing. Study-level results and caveats: The amount of clinical and demographic metadata varied by source and participant and was provided uncurated.

The collaborating institutions used their own protocols to collect whole blood in K2EDTA tubes. For TCRbeta analysis, collaborators shipped samples in one of three forms: frozen whole blood, isolated PBMCs, or DNA extracted from either of those sample types. CDR1 and CDR2 are drawn from the germline V gene (reference sequence): SEHNR, FQNEAQ. The cysteine opens and the phenylalanine closes a CDR3 of 12 amino acids. Only the CDR3 DNA is retained, 36 bases long and in frame from the first base. V and J lose 4 bases and 8 bases, and a span of 9 bases separates them. The sequence was obtained from a woman aged 80 or over with acute or convalescent COVID-19. The sequencing sample was made of peripheral blood. The V gene is TRBV7-9 and the J gene is TRBJ1-5; the D gene is perhaps TRBD1, on 5 matching bases. The DNA sequence reads TGTGCCAGCAGCTATTTACAGGAGCCCCAGCATTTT. It encodes CASSYLQEPQHF. Where the CDR3 stops, the reference TRBV7-9 and TRBJ1-5 genes take over; the full variable domain is DTGVSQNPRHKITKRGQNVTFRCDPISEHNRLYWYRQTLGQGPEFLTYFQNEAQLEKSRLLSDRFSAERPKGSFSTLEIQRTEQGDSAMYLCASSYLQEPQHFGDGTRLSIL.